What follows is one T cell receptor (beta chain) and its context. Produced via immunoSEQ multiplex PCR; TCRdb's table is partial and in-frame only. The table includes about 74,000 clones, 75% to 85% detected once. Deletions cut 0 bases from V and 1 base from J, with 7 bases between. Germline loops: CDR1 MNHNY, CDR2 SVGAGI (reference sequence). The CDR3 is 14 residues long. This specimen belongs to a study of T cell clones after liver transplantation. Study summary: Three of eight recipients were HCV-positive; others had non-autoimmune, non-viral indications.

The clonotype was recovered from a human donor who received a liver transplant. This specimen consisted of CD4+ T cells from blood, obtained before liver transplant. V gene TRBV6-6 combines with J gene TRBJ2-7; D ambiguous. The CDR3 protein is CASSYSPGSYEQYF. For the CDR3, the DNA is TGTGCCAGCAGTTACTCCCCGGGTTCCTACGAGCAGTACTTC.